The TCR beta chain described here comes from a study of shared clonotypes between healthy human individuals. TCRdb's copy holds only in-frame clones and misses some; the assay was immunoSEQ multiplex PCR. The repertoire holds some 1,900,000 clones, approximately 94% seen once, with 1% to 1.5% in the top ten. Cells designated naive CD8 were CD45RO-negative and were positively selected for CCR7, with terminally differentiated effector memory CD45RA+ cells excluded. The germline gives CDR1 MGHDK, CDR2 SYGVNS. Trimming removed 5 bases at V and 2 bases at J, with 2 bases between. The CDR3 runs 11 residues.

The V and J genes are TRBV25-1 and TRBJ2-3; D call uncertain. The sequencing sample was made of naive CD8+ T cells sorted from blood. This receptor was obtained from a man younger than 35 in good health. CDR3 nucleotide sequence: TGTGCCAGCAGTTACACAGATACGCAGTATTTT. Its translation is CASSYTDTQYF. Full variable domain (remainder filled in from reference TRBV25-1 and TRBJ2-3): EADIYQTPRYLVIGTGKKITLECSQTMGHDKMYWYQQDPGMELHLIHYSYGVNSTEKGDLSSESTVSRIRTEHFPLTLESARPSHTSQYLCASSYTDTQYFGPGTRLTVL.